The entry below describes one T cell receptor beta chain. What it binds is not known. The record originates from a study of cytomegalovirus exposure and HLA in healthy donors. Overall study findings and caveats: A highly shared variant cluster was judged a likely technical artifact.

The study ran its PCR with 60 Vbeta and 13 Jbeta primers. Assay: immunoSEQ multiplex PCR; the TCRdb copy retains only in-frame clones and omits some. The sample carries 150,000 to 200,000 clones, approximately 70% recorded once. Sequencing used PBMCs. This clonotype was sampled from a woman under 40 in good health and CMV-seronegative.

This CDR3 reads CASSPTSGGMKTQYF. The CDR3 DNA sequence: TGCGCCAGCAGTCCAACTAGCGGGGGTATGAAGACCCAGTACTTC. The V gene is TRBV5-1, the J gene TRBJ2-5, with 11 bases identical to TRBD2. The CDR3 is 15 residues long. Germline V gives CDR1 SGHRS, CDR2 YFSETQ. Trimming at V came to 5 bases and at J to 6 bases, leaving 9 bases not matched to a gene.